A single sample gave rise to the 14 T cell receptor beta chains below, sequenced in a study of blood T cells in healthy people across ages. Using a J-beta primer mix together with a sample-barcoded 5' primer, a second PCR was run for 7 to 11 cycles. TCRdb called the 5' RACE reads again in MiXCR, with one record for every CDR3 protein. The sample lists roughly 2 million distinct CDR3 sequences, approximately 50% occurring once. The sequenced sample consisted of blood. These receptors were collected from a woman aged 40 to 50 in good health.

The CDR3 nucleotides are TGTGCCAGCAGTCGCGGACAGGGGGCGCGTCTTTCCTACAATGAGCAGTTCTTC. Its translation is CASSRGQGARLSYNEQFF. This chain links TRBV27 with TRBJ2-1; 11 bases line up with TRBD1. Trimming cost V 5 bases and J 1 base; bases outside gene matches: 10. Germline CDR1 reads MNHEY; CDR2 reads SMNVEV (reference sequence). This CDR3 has 18 residues.

Of note for this clonotype: Germline is not matched at one junction end, which may reflect a read error. The chain has TRBV12-3 or TRBV12-4 and TRBJ2-1; 7 bases fit TRBD2. This CDR3 comprises 17 residues. The CDR3 loop is CASSFFGVRAGYNEQFF. The CDR3 nucleotides read TGCGCCAGCAGTTTCTTTGGGGTTCGAGCGGGGTACAATGAGCAGTTCTTC.

The rearrangement uses TRBV20-1 and TRBJ2-6, with 9 bases lining up with TRBD1. CDR1 DFQATT and CDR2 SNEGSKA come from the germline V gene (reference sequence). The CDR3 is 19 amino acids. The V segment lost 5 bases and the J segment 4 bases; nucleotides outside the gene matches: 18. CDR3 DNA: TGCAGTGCTCTCATCGTGGGTGGGACAGGGAAGAAAGGGGCCAACGTCCTGACTTTC. Amino acids: CSALIVGGTGKKGANVLTF.

This clonotype came up many times. The rearrangement links TRBV7-2 to TRBJ2-3; TRBD1 is a possible D gene (6 bases). V was clipped by 3 bases and J by 5 bases, with 9 bases between them. CDR1 and CDR2 (germline): SGHTA, FQGNSA. The CDR3 is made up of 13 amino acids. This CDR3 is CASSLARGDTQYF. Here the CDR3 DNA reads TGTGCCAGCAGCTTGGCCAGGGGAGATACGCAGTATTTT.

This clonotype came up a few times. The chain employs TRBV6-2 or TRBV6-3 and TRBJ2-7; D may correspond to TRBD1 or TRBD2 (5 bases each). The V gene lost 4 bases and the J gene lost 5 bases, with 18 bases spanning the gap. CDR1 MNHEY and CDR2 SVGEGT come from the germline V gene. This CDR3 is built from 15 residues. The CDR3 nucleotides are TGTGCCAGCAGTTTTGGGTGGGGCAGGGACCACGAGCAGTACTTC. Its protein is CASSFGWGRDHEQYF.

This clonotype has a handful of counts. The chain is built from TRBV20-1 and TRBJ2-7, with D unclear. V shed 3 bases and J shed 3 bases, with 12 bases lying between them. Germline V lookup: CDR1 DFQATT, CDR2 SNEGSKA (reference sequence). The CDR3 has 13 residues. Here the CDR3 reads CSASSPEHYEQYF. DNA of the CDR3: TGCAGTGCTAGTTCCCCGGAACACTACGAGCAGTACTTC.

The chain has TRBV28 and TRBJ2-7; D is possibly TRBD2 (7 bases). This CDR3 has 15 residues. Germline V gene data show CDR1 as MDHEN and CDR2 as SYDVKM. Trimming took off 7 bases at V and 1 base at J, with 17 bases between the two ends. The CDR3 loop reads CASTPWGRGSYEQYF. CDR3 nucleotide sequence: TGTGCCAGCACTCCTTGGGGGCGGGGGTCCTACGAGCAGTACTTC. The variable domain in full, with the rest retrieved from reference TRBV28 and TRBJ2-7, is DVKVTQSSRYLVKRTGEKVFLECVQDMDHENMFWYRQDPGLGLRLIYFSYDVKMKEKGDIPEGYSVSREKKERFSLILESASTNQTSMYLCASTPWGRGSYEQYFGPGTRLTVT.

This clonotype was seen only a few times. The J gene is TRBJ2-7, the V gene TRBV7-9, with 9 bases lining up with TRBD2. Germline V CDR1 and CDR2: SEHNR, FQNEAQ (reference sequence). The V gene end was trimmed by 1 base and the J gene end by 5 bases; junction bases not matched to a gene: 3. The CDR3 loop spans 14 amino acids. The CDR3 here is CASSLEGGGDEQYF. The CDR3 DNA reads TGTGCCAGCAGCTTAGAAGGCGGGGGGGACGAGCAGTACTTC.

V and J are TRBV4-3 and TRBJ2-5; tentative D call: TRBD2 (6 bases). The ends were cut back, 3 bases at V and 4 bases at J, with 18 bases in the middle. The CDR3 spans 16 residues. Germline lookup yields CDR1 LGHNA and CDR2 YSLEER. The DNA of the CDR3 is TGCGCCAGCAGCCAGAGCTTTTGGGACTGGCTAGAGACCCAGTACTTC. Translating it yields CASSQSFWDWLETQYF.

This rearrangement joins TRBV5-1 to TRBJ2-5, with TRBD2 identical over 12 bases. Germline V gene lookup returns CDR1 SGHRS and CDR2 YFSETQ. CDR3 length: 16 residues. Trimming removed 4 bases from V and 0 bases from J; junction bases left unmatched: 4. The CDR3 sequence: CASSVTSGSNQETQYF. As DNA, the CDR3 is TGCGCCAGCAGCGTGACTAGCGGGAGCAACCAAGAGACCCAGTACTTC.

The genes are TRBV20-1 and TRBJ2-3; 8 bases are shared with TRBD2. The germline CDR1 and CDR2 sequences are DFQATT and SNEGSKA (reference sequence). Losses at the gene ends were 0 bases for V and 5 bases for J; bases not matched to a gene: 7. This CDR3 spans 15 amino acids. CDR3 DNA sequence: TGCAGTGCTAGAGATGGCGCGGGGGGTCTAGATACGCAGTATTTT. Its translation is CSARDGAGGLDTQYF.

This clonotype was seen a few times. V gene TRBV20-1 combines with J gene TRBJ2-4; TRBD2 matches 8 bases. The DNA end favors TRBJ2-7, so the J call may be wrong. This CDR3 is built from 14 residues. Germline V gives CDR1 DFQATT, CDR2 SNEGSKA (reference sequence). CDR3 sequence (DNA): TGCAGTGCTCGGGGGGGACCGACCCTGGACGAGCAGTACTTC. It encodes CSARGGPTLDEQYF.

The V and J genes are TRBV29-1 and TRBJ2-6; D remains unclear. The CDR3 sequence is 14 residues long. V lost 6 bases, J lost 4 bases, and 13 bases lay in between. Germline lookup yields CDR1 SQVTM and CDR2 ANQGSEA. CDR3 sequence reads: CSVPYGSGANVLTF. The CDR3 coding sequence is TGCAGCGTCCCCTATGGGTCGGGGGCCAACGTCCTGACTTTC.

CDR3 coding DNA: TGCAGTGCACCGACGGAACCTGGGGCCAACGTCCTGACTTTC. Residues: CSAPTEPGANVLTF. The chain is built from TRBV20-1 and TRBJ2-6; D unresolved. Looked up from germline, CDR1 is DFQATT and CDR2 is SNEGSKA (reference sequence). The CDR3 runs 14 residues. The V gene lost 6 bases and the J gene lost 2 bases, with 11 bases spanning the gap.